This T cell receptor (beta chain) derives from a study of long-term antiretroviral therapy in people with HIV. On the study more broadly: Earliest sampling preceded the 2015 immediate-ART recommendation by about a decade.

The libraries were made with immunoSEQ v3.0 at survey level. Sequencing aimed to cover about 40,000-55,000 T-cell genomes per sample. Measured with immunoSEQ multiplex PCR; TCRdb has only the in-frame clones, and not every one. The table records 15,000 to 20,000 clones, 85% to 90% of them present only once. Findings and caveats of the study: Participants lacked recorded data on ART adherence, viral resistance or therapy changes. The study found narrower CDR3 length ranges in HIV repertoires than in controls.

A note on this clone: Its cognate antigen is unknown.

This specimen was unsorted PBMCs, taken 6.9 years after starting antiretroviral therapy. The clonotype comes from a man aged 50-59 years with HIV.

The DNA for the CDR3 is TGTGCCAGCAGCTTGGCGATTGGGACAGTCACAGATACGCAGTATTTT. Translating gives CASSLAIGTVTDTQYF. The chain uses TRBV5-4 and TRBJ2-3; 7 bases map to TRBD1. Trimming at V came to 0 bases and at J to 2 bases, leaving 6 bases not matched to a gene. Germline assignment: CDR1 SGHNT and CDR2 YYREEE (reference sequence). The CDR3 length is 16 residues.